The TCR beta chain described here comes from a study of human T cells and chemical hapten exposure. Study as a whole: Patients, largely female, had alopecia areata, totalis or universalis.

Regarding time point: patch test 1, 2 weeks after DPC sensitization. The treatment here: therapeutic diphenylcyclopropenone sensitization with weekly scalp DPC. Trimming left V 6 bases short and J 5 bases short, with 20 bases between. Germline loops: CDR1 DFQATT, CDR2 SNEGSKA (reference sequence). This CDR3 is 15 amino acids long. On this clonotype: Antigen: not known.

Original data processing: Sample-level TCR yields exhibited a median of approximately 96,000, with a range of about 23,224 to 690,600. TCRdb processed the RACE reads anew with MiXCR; each CDR3 protein has one entry. The V and J calls follow TCRdb's processing rather than the paper's. The sample lists 300,000 to 450,000 distinct CDR3 sequences; around 4.8% were seen once. Whole-study findings and limits: Correlating positively with patch test score were the PT1 expanded TCR counts.

This material consisted of whole blood, taken in connection with sensitization to the hapten diphenylcyclopropenone (DPC). The sequence came from a woman in her forties or fifties with alopecia areata. Some clones in this sample may be carry-over from other donors' samples. V usage is TRBV20-1 and J usage is TRBJ2-4; possible D gene TRBD2, 6 bases. This chain's CDR3 is CSAVGAAGRENIQYF. In DNA, the CDR3 is TGCAGTGCAGTGGGAGCGGCGGGACGGGAAAACATTCAGTACTTC.